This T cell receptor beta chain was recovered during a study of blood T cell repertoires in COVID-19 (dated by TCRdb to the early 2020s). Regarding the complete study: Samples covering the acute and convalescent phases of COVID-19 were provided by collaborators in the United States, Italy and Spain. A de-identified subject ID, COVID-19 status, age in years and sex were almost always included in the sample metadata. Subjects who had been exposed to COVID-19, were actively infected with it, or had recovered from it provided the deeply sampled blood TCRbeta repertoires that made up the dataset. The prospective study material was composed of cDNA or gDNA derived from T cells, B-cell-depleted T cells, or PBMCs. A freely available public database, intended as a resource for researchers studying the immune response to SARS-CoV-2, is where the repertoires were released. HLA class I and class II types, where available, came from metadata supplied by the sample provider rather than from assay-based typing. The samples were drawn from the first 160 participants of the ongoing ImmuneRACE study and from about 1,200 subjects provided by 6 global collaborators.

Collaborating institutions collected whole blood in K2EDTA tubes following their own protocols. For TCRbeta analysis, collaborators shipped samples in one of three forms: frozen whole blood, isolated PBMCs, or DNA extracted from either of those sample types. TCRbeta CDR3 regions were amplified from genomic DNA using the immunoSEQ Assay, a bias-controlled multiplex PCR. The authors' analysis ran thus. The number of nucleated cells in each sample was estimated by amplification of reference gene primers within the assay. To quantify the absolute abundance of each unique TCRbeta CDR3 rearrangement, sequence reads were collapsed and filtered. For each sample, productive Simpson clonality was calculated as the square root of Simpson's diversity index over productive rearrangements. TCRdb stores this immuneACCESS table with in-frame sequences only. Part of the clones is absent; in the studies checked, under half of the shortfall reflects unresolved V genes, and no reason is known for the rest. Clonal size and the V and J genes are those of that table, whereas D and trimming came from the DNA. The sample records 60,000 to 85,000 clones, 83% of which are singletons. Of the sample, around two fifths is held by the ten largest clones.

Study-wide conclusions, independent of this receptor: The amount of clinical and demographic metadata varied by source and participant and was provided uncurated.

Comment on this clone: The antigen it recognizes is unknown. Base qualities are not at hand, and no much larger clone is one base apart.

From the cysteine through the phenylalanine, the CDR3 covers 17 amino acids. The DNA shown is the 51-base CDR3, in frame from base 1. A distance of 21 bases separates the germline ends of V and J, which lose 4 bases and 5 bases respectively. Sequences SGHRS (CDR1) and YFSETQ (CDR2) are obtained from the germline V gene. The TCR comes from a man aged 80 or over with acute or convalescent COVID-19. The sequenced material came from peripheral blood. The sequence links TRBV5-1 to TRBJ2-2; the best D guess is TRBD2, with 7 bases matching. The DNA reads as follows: TGCGCCAGCAGCCCCCTGATGGGGGGGGCGGAGACCGGGGAGCTGTTTTTT. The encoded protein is CASSPLMGGAETGELFF.